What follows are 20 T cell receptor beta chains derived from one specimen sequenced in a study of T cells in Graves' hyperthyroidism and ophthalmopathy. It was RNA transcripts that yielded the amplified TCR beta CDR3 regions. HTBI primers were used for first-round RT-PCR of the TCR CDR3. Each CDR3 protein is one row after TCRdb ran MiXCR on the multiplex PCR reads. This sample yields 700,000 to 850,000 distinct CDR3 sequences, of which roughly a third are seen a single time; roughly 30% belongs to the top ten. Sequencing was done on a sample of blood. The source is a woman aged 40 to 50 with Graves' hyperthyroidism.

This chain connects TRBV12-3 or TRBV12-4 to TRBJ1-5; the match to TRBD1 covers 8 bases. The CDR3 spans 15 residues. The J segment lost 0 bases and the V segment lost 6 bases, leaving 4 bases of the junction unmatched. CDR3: CASRITGGSNQPQHF. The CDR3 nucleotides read TGTGCCAGCAGAATCACAGGGGGTAGCAATCAGCCCCAGCATTTT.

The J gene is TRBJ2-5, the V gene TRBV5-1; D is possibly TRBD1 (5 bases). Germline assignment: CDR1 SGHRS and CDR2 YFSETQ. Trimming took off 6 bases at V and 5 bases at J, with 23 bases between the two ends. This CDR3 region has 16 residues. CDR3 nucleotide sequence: TGCGCCAGCAAACACAGGACCGGCGGCAGGGCTGAGACCCAGTACTTC. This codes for CASKHRTGGRAETQYF. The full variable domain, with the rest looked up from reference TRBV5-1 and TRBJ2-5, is KAGVTQTPRYLIKTRGQQVTLSCSPISGHRSVSWYQQTPGQGLQFLFEYFSETQRNKGNFPGRFSGRQFSNSRSEMNVSTLELGDSALYLCASKHRTGGRAETQYFGPGTRLLVL.

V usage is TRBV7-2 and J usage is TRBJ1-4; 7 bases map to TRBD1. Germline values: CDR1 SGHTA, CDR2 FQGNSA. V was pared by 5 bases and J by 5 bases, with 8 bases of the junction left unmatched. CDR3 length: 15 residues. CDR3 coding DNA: TGTGCCAGCAGCCAAGAGGGGGCTAGAAATGAAAAACTGTTTTTT. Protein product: CASSQEGARNEKLFF.

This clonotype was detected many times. CDR3: CASTRTLGGGNTIYF. DNA for the CDR3: TGCGCCAGCACCCGGACCCTCGGCGGTGGAAACACCATATATTTT. This rearrangement joins TRBV10-1 to TRBJ1-3, with unresolved D. Germline V lookup: CDR1 WNHNN, CDR2 SYGVQD (reference sequence). CDR3 length: 15 residues. Trimming cost V 7 bases and J 3 bases, with 16 bases left between them.

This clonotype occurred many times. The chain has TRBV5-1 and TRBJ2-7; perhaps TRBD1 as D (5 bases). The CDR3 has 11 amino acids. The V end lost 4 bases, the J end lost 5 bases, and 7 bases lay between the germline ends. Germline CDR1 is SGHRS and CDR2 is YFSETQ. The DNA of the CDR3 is TGCGCCAGCAGCGGGGCGCACGAGCAGTACTTC. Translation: CASSGAHEQYF. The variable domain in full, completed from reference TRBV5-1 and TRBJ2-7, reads KAGVTQTPRYLIKTRGQQVTLSCSPISGHRSVSWYQQTPGQGLQFLFEYFSETQRNKGNFPGRFSGRQFSNSRSEMNVSTLELGDSALYLCASSGAHEQYFGPGTRLTVT.

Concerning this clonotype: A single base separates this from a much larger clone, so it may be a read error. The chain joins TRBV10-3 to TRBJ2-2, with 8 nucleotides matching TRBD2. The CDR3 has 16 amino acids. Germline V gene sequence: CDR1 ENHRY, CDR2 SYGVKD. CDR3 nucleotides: TGTGCCATCAGTGGCGCGGGAGGCAGGAACACCGGGGGGCTGTTTTTT. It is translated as CAISGAGGRNTGGLFF.

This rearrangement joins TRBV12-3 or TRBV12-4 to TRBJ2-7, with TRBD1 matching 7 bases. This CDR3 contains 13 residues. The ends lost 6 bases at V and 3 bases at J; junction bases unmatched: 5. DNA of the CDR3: TGTGCCAGCAGACCGGGACAGAACTACGAGCAGTACTTC. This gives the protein CASRPGQNYEQYF.

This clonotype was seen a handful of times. The CDR3 spells CASSIRAWGTEAFF. The CDR3 region has the DNA TGTGCCAGTAGTATCCGCGCATGGGGCACTGAAGCTTTCTTT. The chain links TRBV19 to TRBJ1-1; unclear D gene. The CDR3 consists of 14 residues. Trimming removed 3 bases at V and 4 bases at J, with 12 bases between. Germline V gene lookup returns CDR1 LNHDA and CDR2 SQIVND (reference sequence). Complete variable domain (other parts from reference TRBV19 and TRBJ1-1): DGGITQSPKYLFRKEGQNVTLSCEQNLNHDAMYWYRQDPGQGLRLIYYSQIVNDFQKGDIAEGYSVSREKKESFPLTVTSAQKNPTAFYLCASSIRAWGTEAFFGQGTRLTVV.

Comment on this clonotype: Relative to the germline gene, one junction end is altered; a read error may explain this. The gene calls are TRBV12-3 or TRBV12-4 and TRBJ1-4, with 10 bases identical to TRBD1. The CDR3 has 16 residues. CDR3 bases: TGCGCCAGCAGCCACGGGACAGGGGTCGGGAGCGAAAAACTGTTTTTT. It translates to CASSHGTGVGSEKLFF.

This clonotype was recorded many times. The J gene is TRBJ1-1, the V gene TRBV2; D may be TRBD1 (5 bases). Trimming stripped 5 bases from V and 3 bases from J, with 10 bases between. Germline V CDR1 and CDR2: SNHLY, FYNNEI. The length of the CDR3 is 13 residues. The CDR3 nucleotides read TGTGCCAGCAGTCGACAGCTAGACACTGAAGCTTTCTTT. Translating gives CASSRQLDTEAFF.

CDR3 protein: CASSELGGAFF. For the CDR3, the DNA is TGTGCCAGCAGCGAACTGGGGGGAGCTTTCTTT. The chain links TRBV7-9 to TRBJ1-1, with D possibly matching TRBD1 (5 bases). The CDR3 sequence is 11 residues long. Per the germline V gene, CDR1 is SEHNR and CDR2 is FQNEAQ (reference sequence). Trimming left V 5 bases short and J 10 bases short, with 11 bases between.

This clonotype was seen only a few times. DNA of the CDR3: TGCAGTGCTAGCAGAAGTTCGTCGGGCACCGGGGAGCTGTTTTTT. It yields the protein CSASRSSSGTGELFF. This chain uses TRBV20-1 with TRBJ2-2, with unresolved D. Trimming left V 3 bases short and J 4 bases short, with 15 bases between. Germline V gene data show CDR1 as DFQATT and CDR2 as SNEGSKA (reference sequence). The CDR3 consists of 15 residues.

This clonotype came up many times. The chain's CDR3 is CASSDNLGQGSNQPQHF. The DNA for the CDR3 is TGTGCCAGCAGTGACAACCTGGGACAGGGTAGCAATCAGCCCCAGCATTTT. This rearrangement joins TRBV25-1 to TRBJ1-5; 9 nucleotides align to TRBD1. CDR1 and CDR2 from the germline V gene are MGHDK and SYGVNS. The CDR3 extends over 17 amino acids. Trimming cost V 3 bases and J 0 bases; bases outside gene matches: 6. The full variable domain, in which reference TRBV25-1 and TRBJ1-5 provide the parts outside the CDR3, is EADIYQTPRYLVIGTGKKITLECSQTMGHDKMYWYQQDPGMELHLIHYSYGVNSTEKGDLSSESTVSRIRTEHFPLTLESARPSHTSQYLCASSDNLGQGSNQPQHFGDGTRLSIL.

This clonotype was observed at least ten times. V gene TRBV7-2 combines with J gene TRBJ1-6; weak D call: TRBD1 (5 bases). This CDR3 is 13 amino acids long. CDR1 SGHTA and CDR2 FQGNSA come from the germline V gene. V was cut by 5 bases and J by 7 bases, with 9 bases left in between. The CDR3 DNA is TGTGCCAGCAGCCGAAGACAGAATTCACCCCTCCACTTT. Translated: CASSRRQNSPLHF.

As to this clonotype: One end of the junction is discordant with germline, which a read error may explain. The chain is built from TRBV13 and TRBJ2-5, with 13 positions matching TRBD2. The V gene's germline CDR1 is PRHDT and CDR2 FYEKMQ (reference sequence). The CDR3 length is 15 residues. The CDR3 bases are TGTGCTAGCAGCAGGGGACTAGCGGGGAAAGAGACCCAGTACTTC. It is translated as CASSRGLAGKETQYF.

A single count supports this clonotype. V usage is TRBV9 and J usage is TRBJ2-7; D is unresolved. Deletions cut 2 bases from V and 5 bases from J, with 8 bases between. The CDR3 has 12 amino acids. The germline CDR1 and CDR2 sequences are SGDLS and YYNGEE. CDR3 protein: CASSVAFDEQYF. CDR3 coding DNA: TGTGCCAGCAGCGTGGCGTTCGACGAGCAGTACTTC.

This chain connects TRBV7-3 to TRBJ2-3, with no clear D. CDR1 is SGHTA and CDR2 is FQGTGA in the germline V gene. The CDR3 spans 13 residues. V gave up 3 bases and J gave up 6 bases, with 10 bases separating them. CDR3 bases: TGTGCCAGCAGCTTGGCAAGCGCCGATACGCAGTATTTT. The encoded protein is CASSLASADTQYF.

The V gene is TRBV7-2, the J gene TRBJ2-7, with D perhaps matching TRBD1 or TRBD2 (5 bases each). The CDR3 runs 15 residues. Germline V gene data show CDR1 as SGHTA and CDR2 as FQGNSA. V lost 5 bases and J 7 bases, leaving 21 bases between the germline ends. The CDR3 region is CASSEGVQARGEQYF. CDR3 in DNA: TGTGCCAGCAGCGAAGGGGTACAGGCTAGAGGGGAGCAGTACTTC.

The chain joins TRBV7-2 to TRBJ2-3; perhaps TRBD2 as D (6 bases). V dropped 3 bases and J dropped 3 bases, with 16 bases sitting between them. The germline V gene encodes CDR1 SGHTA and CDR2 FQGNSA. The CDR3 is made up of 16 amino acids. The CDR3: CASSLAGWGGTDTQYF. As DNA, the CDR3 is TGTGCCAGCAGCTTGGCCGGATGGGGAGGAACAGATACGCAGTATTTT.

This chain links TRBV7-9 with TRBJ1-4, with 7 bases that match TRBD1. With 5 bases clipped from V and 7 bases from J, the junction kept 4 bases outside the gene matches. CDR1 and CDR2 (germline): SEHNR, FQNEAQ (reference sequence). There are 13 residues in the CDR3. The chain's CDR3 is CASSPGQPEKLFF. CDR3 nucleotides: TGTGCCAGCAGCCCGGGACAGCCTGAAAAACTGTTTTTT.